The T cell receptor (beta chain) under discussion was sequenced for a study of blood T cell repertoires in COVID-19. At the level of the study: Spain, Italy and the United States supplied samples that represented acute and convalescent COVID-19. PBMCs, B-cell-depleted T cells, or T cells were the source of the cDNA or gDNA that made up the material.

Under the authors' procedure: Reference gene primers were amplified, and this amplification served to estimate nucleated cell counts. TCRdb keeps only in-frame clones here, not all; method: immunoSEQ multiplex PCR. Clone size and V and J calls were adopted from that table, with D and trimming inferred from the DNA. The repertoire holds about 150,000 clones, with approximately 78% as singletons. The V end lost 3 bases, the J end lost 0 bases, and 8 bases lay between the germline ends. Germline values: CDR1 WSHSY, CDR2 SAAADI. The CDR3 length is 14 residues. V usage is TRBV10-2 and J usage is TRBJ1-1, with D uncertain. The specimen sequenced was peripheral blood. This receptor was obtained from a human donor with acute or convalescent COVID-19. The donor label of this sample is uncertain. CDR3 DNA: TGCGCCAGCAGTGATAGGCGGTTGAACACTGAAGCTTTCTTT. The encoded protein is CASSDRRLNTEAFF.